The sample holds one count of the clone carrying this T cell receptor beta chain. Germline assignment: CDR1 KGHSH and CDR2 LQKENI. This CDR3 contains 16 residues. V was trimmed by 0 bases and J by 1 base, leaving 9 bases between them. The record originates from a study of blood T cell repertoires in COVID-19. As for the study in general: Researchers got acute and convalescent COVID-19 samples from the United States, Italy and Spain. PBMCs, B-cell-depleted T cells, or T cells were the source of the cDNA or gDNA that made up the material.

Sequenced by immunoSEQ multiplex PCR; TCRdb stores in-frame clones only, minus some. The profile shows around 190,000 clones, around nine tenths of them singletons. Sample: peripheral blood. This TCR derives from a man over 45 with COVID-19, enrolled during active disease. The V and J genes are TRBV18 and TRBJ2-2, with a tentative D call TRBD1 (6 bases). CDR3 residues: CASSPPMGQNTGELFF. The CDR3 DNA reads as TGTGCCAGCTCACCACCGATGGGACAGAACACCGGGGAGCTGTTTTTT.